A single sample gave rise to the 13 T cell receptor beta chains below, sequenced in a study of shared clonotypes between healthy human individuals (dated by TCRdb to about 2020). CD8 naive samples were obtained by positive selection for CCR7 among CD45RO-negative cells, yielding a CD45RA+CCR7+ population from which TemRA cells were excluded. Libraries came from the immunoSEQ multiplex PCR assay. Held by TCRdb, this immuneACCESS table contains in-frame sequences only and omits some clones. Under half of the omission traces to an unresolved V gene where checked; the cause of the rest is unknown. In this sample the table shows hundreds of thousands of clones, approximately 95% of which occur a single time. Clones ranked in the top ten supply over 0.095% of the sample. The sample consisted of naive CD8+ T cells sorted from blood. Read against the paper, the sample's cell subset or site label means: CD45RA+CCR7+. Source of these receptors: a woman under 40 in good health.

This sequence joins TRBV9 and TRBJ1-1, with D perhaps TRBD1 (6 bases). The CDR3 extends over 13 amino acids. CDR1 is SGDLS, CDR2 YYNGEE, per germline. Deletions cut 4 bases from V and 5 bases from J, with 12 bases between. This CDR3 reads CASSPGRGTEAFF. In DNA form, the CDR3 reads TGTGCCAGCAGCCCAGGAAGGGGGACTGAAGCTTTCTTT.

The genes are TRBV29-1 and TRBJ2-7, with 8 bases aligning to TRBD1. Trimming took 7 bases from V and 2 from J; bases not matched to a gene: 4. The CDR3 contains 12 residues. The germline V gene has CDR1 SQVTM and CDR2 ANQGSEA. Here the CDR3 DNA reads TGCAGCGCCGTACAGGGGGCCTACGAGCAGTACTTC. Translation gives CSAVQGAYEQYF.

The chain is built from TRBV28 and TRBJ2-2; D gene unclear. V was pared by 1 base and J by 0 bases, with 9 bases between. This CDR3 spans 16 amino acids. CDR1 is MDHEN, CDR2 SYDVKM, per germline. In DNA, the CDR3 is TGTGCCAGCAGTTTATCTGGGGTACCGAACACCGGGGAGCTGTTTTTT. This translates into CASSLSGVPNTGELFF.

The chain employs TRBV13 and TRBJ2-1, with 8 nucleotides matching TRBD2. This CDR3 has 15 amino acids. Germline V gene data show CDR1 as PRHDT and CDR2 as FYEKMQ (reference sequence). The J segment lost 1 base and the V segment lost 5 bases, leaving 4 bases of the junction unmatched. The CDR3 DNA reads as TGTGCCAGCAGCCAGGGACTAGGGTCCTACAATGAGCAGTTCTTC. It is translated as CASSQGLGSYNEQFF.

This clone was detected only once. The genes are TRBV5-4 and TRBJ2-7, with a possible D match to TRBD1 (6 bases). Germline values: CDR1 SGHNT, CDR2 YYREEE (reference sequence). This CDR3 has 13 residues. Trimming cost V 4 bases and J 7 bases, with 15 bases left between them. CDR3 residues: CASSPPGHVEQYF. The CDR3 nucleotides are TGTGCCAGCAGCCCGCCGGGACATGTGGAGCAGTACTTC.

The gene calls are TRBV27 and TRBJ2-3; 9 bases match TRBD2. Trimming removed 6 bases from V and 5 bases from J; junction bases left unmatched: 9. This CDR3 region has 15 residues. Germline V gene lookup returns CDR1 MNHEY and CDR2 SMNVEV (reference sequence). The CDR3: CASRELAGLQDTQYF. In DNA form, the CDR3 reads TGTGCCAGCAGAGAACTAGCGGGTTTACAAGATACGCAGTATTTT.

Worth noting for this clone: At one end the junction does not follow the germline gene, possibly because of a read error. This sequence joins TRBV13 and TRBJ2-4; no firm D call. The CDR3 has 15 residues. From germline, CDR1 is PRHDT and CDR2 FYEKMQ (reference sequence). Here the CDR3 reads CASSIGMLAKNIQYF. DNA of the CDR3: TGTGCCAGCAGCATAGGTATGCTAGCCAAAAACATTCAGTACTTC.

This chain links TRBV11-2 with TRBJ1-2; D possibly corresponds to TRBD1 (6 bases). The CDR3 is 16 amino acids. V was trimmed by 1 base and J by 8 bases, leaving 20 bases between them. CDR1 SGHAT and CDR2 FQNNGV come from the germline V gene. CDR3 loop: CASSLVGWTDLDGYTF. The CDR3 DNA follows: TGTGCCAGCAGCTTAGTAGGCTGGACAGACCTTGACGGCTACACCTTC.

The chain carries TRBV9 and TRBJ2-7; D remains ambiguous. The CDR3 spans 14 residues. CDR1 and CDR2 (germline): SGDLS, YYNGEE. The V gene lost 4 bases and the J gene lost 2 bases, with 13 bases spanning the gap. In nucleotides, the CDR3 is TGTGCCAGCAGCCAGGAGAGTGGAGCCTACGAGCAGTACTTC. It encodes CASSQESGAYEQYF.

The CDR3 DNA reads as TGTGCCAGCAGTTCCCGGGACGGGTTCACAGATACGCAGTATTTT. Translated: CASSSRDGFTDTQYF. The rearrangement joins TRBV27 to TRBJ2-3; the D gene could be TRBD1 or TRBD2 (5 bases each). This CDR3 has 15 amino acids. Per germline, CDR1 MNHEY and CDR2 SMNVEV (reference sequence). Deletions cut 4 bases from V and 2 bases from J, with 13 bases between.

The chain recombines TRBV9 with TRBJ2-7; 12 bases are a match to TRBD1. This CDR3 region has 15 residues. J gave up 2 bases and V 3 bases, and 3 bases lay outside the gene matches. Per germline, CDR1 SGDLS and CDR2 YYNGEE. CDR3 sequence reads: CASSEGTGGPYEQYF. CDR3 nucleotide sequence: TGTGCCAGCAGCGAAGGGACAGGGGGCCCCTACGAGCAGTACTTC.

The genes are TRBV28 and TRBJ2-5; no firm D call. The J call is doubtful: the DNA matches TRBJ2-7 better. Germline loops: CDR1 MDHEN, CDR2 SYDVKM. This CDR3 is 14 amino acids long. CDR3: CASSHRTLPYEQYF. The DNA of the CDR3 is TGTGCCAGCAGTCACCGGACCCTACCTTACGAGCAGTACTTC.

CDR3 region: CASSLELAGSDTYNEQFF. The CDR3 DNA follows: TGTGCCAGCAGCTTAGAATTAGCGGGCAGCGACACCTACAATGAGCAGTTCTTC. This chain links TRBV13 with TRBJ2-1, with 7 nucleotides matching TRBD2. The V and J ends lost 1 base and 2 bases, in that order; junction bases with no gene match: 11. Germline CDR1 reads PRHDT; CDR2 reads FYEKMQ (reference sequence). CDR3 length: 18 amino acids.